This entry concerns a single TCR beta chain. The CDR3 consists of 14 residues. V was pared by 4 bases and J by 6 bases, with 4 bases of the junction left unmatched. Germline CDR1 reads SGHRS; CDR2 reads YFSETQ. Libraries were prepared by immunoSEQ multiplex PCR; TCRdb keeps only in-frame clonotypes and omits some of them. The repertoire holds more than 150,000 clones, with less than 90% as singletons. The record originates from a study of blood T cell repertoires in COVID-19. About the study: The analysed material was cDNA or gDNA that came from T cells, B-cell-depleted T cells, or PBMCs.

The V and J genes are TRBV5-1 and TRBJ1-5; 10 bases fit TRBD1. The receptor was isolated from a man between 65 and 79 years old with active or convalescent COVID-19. Sequencing used peripheral blood. The CDR3: CASSVTGGSQPQHF. The CDR3 DNA reads TGCGCCAGCAGCGTGACAGGGGGCTCTCAGCCCCAGCATTTT.